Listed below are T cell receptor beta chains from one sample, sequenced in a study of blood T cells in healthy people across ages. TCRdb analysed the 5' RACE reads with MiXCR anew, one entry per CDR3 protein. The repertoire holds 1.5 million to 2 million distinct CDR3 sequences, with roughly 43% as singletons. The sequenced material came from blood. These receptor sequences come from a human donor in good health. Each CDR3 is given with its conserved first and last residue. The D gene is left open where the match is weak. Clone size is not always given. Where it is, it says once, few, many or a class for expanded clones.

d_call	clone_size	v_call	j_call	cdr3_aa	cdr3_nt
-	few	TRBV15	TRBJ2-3	CATSSQGSDTQYF	TGTGCCACCAGCAGCCAAGGGTCGGATACGCAGTATTTT
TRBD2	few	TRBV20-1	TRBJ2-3	CSARIPRGGVDTQYF	TGCAGTGCAAGAATACCGCGGGGGGGCGTAGATACGCAGTATTTT
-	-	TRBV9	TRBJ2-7	CASSAQKGHQMGPYEQYF	TGTGCCAGCAGCGCCCAGAAGGGACACCAAATGGGGCCCTACGAGCAGTACTTC
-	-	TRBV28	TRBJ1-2	CASSFLGVAVHGYTF	TGTGCCAGCAGTTTCTTGGGTGTGGCTGTCCATGGCTACACCTTC
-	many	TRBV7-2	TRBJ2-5	CASSPSPQETQYF	TGTGCCAGCAGCCCCTCCCCCCAGGAGACCCAGTACTTC
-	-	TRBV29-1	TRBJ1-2	CSVEGTRAYGYTF	TGCAGCGTTGAAGGCACCAGGGCCTATGGCTACACCTTC
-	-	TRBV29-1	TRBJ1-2	CSVGQQGNYGYTF	TGCAGCGTTGGGCAACAGGGAAACTATGGCTACACCTTC
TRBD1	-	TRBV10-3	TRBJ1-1	CAISEFGQGKTEAFF	TGTGCCATCAGTGAGTTCGGACAGGGAAAAACTGAAGCTTTCTTT
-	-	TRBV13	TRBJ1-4	CASSLLGSSGANEKLFF	TGTGCCAGCAGCTTACTGGGGTCAAGCGGGGCTAATGAAAAACTGTTTTTT
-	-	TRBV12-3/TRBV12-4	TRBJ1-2	CASSRLKTPYGYTF	TGTGCCAGCAGCCGCCTAAAGACACCTTATGGCTACACCTTC
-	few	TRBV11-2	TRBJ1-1	CASSLGTRITEAFF	TGTGCCAGCAGCTTGGGCACTCGGATCACTGAAGCTTTCTTT
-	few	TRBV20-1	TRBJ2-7	CSAATRSSYEQYF	TGCAGTGCCGCTACTAGGTCCTCGTACGAGCAGTACTTC
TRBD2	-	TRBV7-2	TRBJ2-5	CAGGFGLAGRRGETQYF	TGTGCCGGCGGCTTCGGTCTAGCGGGGAGGCGAGGGGAGACCCAGTACTTC
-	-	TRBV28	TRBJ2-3	CACSLSGAYSTDTQYF	TGTGCCTGCAGTTTATCCGGGGCCTATAGCACAGATACGCAGTATTTT
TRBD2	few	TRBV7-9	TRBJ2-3	CASSFFWASGAFEVDTQYF	TGTGCCAGCAGCTTCTTTTGGGCTAGCGGGGCCTTCGAGGTAGATACGCAGTATTTT
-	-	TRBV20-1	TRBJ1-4	CSARAGLYTQFF	TGCAGTGCTAGAGCGGGACTTTATACGCAGTTTTTT
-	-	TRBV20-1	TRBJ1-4	CSARSQLDEKLFF	TGCAGTGCTAGGTCGCAGCTTGATGAAAAACTGTTTTTT
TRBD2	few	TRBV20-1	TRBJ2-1	CSARSGGRYNEQFF	TGCAGTGCTAGAAGCGGGGGGCGTTACAATGAGCAGTTCTTC
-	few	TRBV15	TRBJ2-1	CATSRDWGRYNEQFF	TGTGCCACCAGCAGAGATTGGGGACGATACAATGAGCAGTTCTTC
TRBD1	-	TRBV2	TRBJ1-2	CASRARAQGTDDGYTF	TGTGCCAGCAGGGCACGTGCACAGGGGACCGATGATGGCTACACCTTC
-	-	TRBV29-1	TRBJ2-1	CSVDSASYNEQFF	TGCAGCGTTGATAGCGCCTCCTACAATGAGCAGTTCTTC
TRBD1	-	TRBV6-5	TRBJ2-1	CASSYSTGASSYEQFF	TGTGCCAGCAGTTACTCCACAGGGGCCAGCTCCTACGAGCAGTTCTTC
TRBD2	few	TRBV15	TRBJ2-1	CATSRGGTGNEQFF	TGTGCCACCAGCCGCGGGGGAACAGGTAATGAGCAGTTCTTC
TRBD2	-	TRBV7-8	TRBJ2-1	CASSFLAGGDQKQFF	TGTGCCAGCAGCTTCCTAGCGGGGGGGGACCAAAAGCAGTTCTTC
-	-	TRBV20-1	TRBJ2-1	CSAFRGEGEQFF	TGCAGTGCCTTCAGGGGAGAGGGTGAGCAGTTCTTC
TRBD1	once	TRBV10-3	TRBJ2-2	CAISLHRGNTGERFF	TGTGCCATCAGTTTACACAGGGGGAACACCGGGGAGCGGTTTTTT
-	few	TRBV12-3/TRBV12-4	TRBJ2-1	CASSLEWSEQFF	TGTGCCAGCAGTTTAGAATGGAGTGAGCAGTTCTTC
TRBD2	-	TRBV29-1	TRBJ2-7	CSVDLTSGDEQYF	TGCAGCGTCGACCTGACTAGCGGGGACGAGCAGTACTTC
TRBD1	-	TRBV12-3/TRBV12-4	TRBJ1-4	CASSAGTATNEKLFF	TGTGCCAGCAGTGCCGGGACAGCAACTAATGAAAAACTGTTTTTT
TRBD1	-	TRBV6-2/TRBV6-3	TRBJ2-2	CASSALLTGGRELFF	TGTGCCAGCAGTGCCCTATTGACAGGGGGCCGGGAGCTGTTTTTT
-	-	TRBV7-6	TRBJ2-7	CASSLNPEGEQYF	TGTGCCAGCAGCTTAAACCCGGAGGGCGAGCAGTACTTC
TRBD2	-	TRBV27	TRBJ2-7	CASSLFGGGAPYEQYF	TGTGCCAGCAGTTTATTCGGCGGGGGGGCGCCCTACGAGCAGTACTTC
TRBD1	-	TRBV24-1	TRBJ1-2	CATSDPRTGDGYTF	TGTGCCACCAGTGACCCCAGGACAGGGGATGGCTACACCTTC
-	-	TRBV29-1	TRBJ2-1	CSVEARLSKNEQFF	TGCAGCGTTGAAGCACGACTTTCTAAGAATGAGCAGTTCTTC
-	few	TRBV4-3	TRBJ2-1	CASSPSYRQYNEQFF	TGCGCCAGCAGCCCATCTTATCGACAGTACAATGAGCAGTTCTTC
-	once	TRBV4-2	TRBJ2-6	CASSHSIQETGANVLTF	TGTGCCAGCAGCCATTCAATCCAGGAAACTGGGGCCAACGTCCTGACTTTC
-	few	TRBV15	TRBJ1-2	CATSRDYDRSGYTF	TGTGCCACCAGCAGAGACTACGACAGGAGCGGCTACACCTTC
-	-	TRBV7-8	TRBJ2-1	CASSLRRTVRHKNNEQFF	TGTGCCAGCAGCTTACGAAGGACAGTAAGACATAAAAACAATGAGCAGTTCTTC
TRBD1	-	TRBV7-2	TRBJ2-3	CASSLEGDRGTQYF	TGTGCCAGCAGCTTAGAAGGGGACAGGGGTACGCAGTATTTT
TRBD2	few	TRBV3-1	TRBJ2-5	CASSRRLAGGRGETQYF	TGTGCCAGCAGCCGTAGACTAGCGGGGGGTCGTGGGGAGACCCAGTACTTC
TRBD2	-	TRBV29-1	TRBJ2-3	CSVEGTSGTTDTQYF	TGCAGCGTTGAAGGGACTAGCGGAACAACAGATACGCAGTATTTT
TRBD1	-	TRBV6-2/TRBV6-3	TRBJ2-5	CASRGTATQETQYF	TGTGCCAGCAGGGGGACAGCCACCCAAGAGACCCAGTACTTC
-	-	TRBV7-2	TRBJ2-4	CASSSPAGVDIQYF	TGTGCCAGCAGCTCTCCCGCAGGGGTCGACATTCAGTACTTC
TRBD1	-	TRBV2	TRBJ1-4	CASSLQGVVEKLFF	TGTGCCAGCAGTCTACAGGGGGTGGTTGAAAAACTGTTTTTT
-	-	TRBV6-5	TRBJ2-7	CASSSRTATYEQYF	TGTGCCAGCAGTTCCAGGACGGCAACCTACGAGCAGTACTTC
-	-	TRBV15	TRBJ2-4	CATSRDRGFSYNEQYF	TGTGCCACCAGCAGAGATCGGGGCTTCTCCTACAATGAGCAGTACTTC
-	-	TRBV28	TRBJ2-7	CASTWGAPNEQYF	TGTGCCAGTACTTGGGGGGCGCCGAACGAGCAGTACTTC
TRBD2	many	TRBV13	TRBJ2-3	CASSFPSGGTDTQYF	TGCGCCAGCAGCTTCCCCAGCGGGGGCACAGATACGCAGTATTTT
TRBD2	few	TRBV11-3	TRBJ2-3	CASSWTAGVDTQYF	TGTGCCAGCAGCTGGACAGCGGGGGTCGATACGCAGTATTTT
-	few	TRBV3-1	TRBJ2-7	CACSQGDYEQYF	TGTGCCTGCAGCCAAGGAGACTACGAGCAGTACTTC
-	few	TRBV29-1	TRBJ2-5	CSVESQTDQETQYF	TGCAGCGTTGAGTCTCAAACGGATCAAGAGACCCAGTACTTC
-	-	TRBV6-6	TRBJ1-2	CASSYDLGLEGYTF	TGTGCCAGCAGTTACGATCTGGGTTTGGAAGGCTACACCTTC
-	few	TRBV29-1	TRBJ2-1	CSVKGRSSSYEQFF	TGCAGCGTCAAGGGCAGGTCTAGCTCCTACGAGCAGTTCTTC
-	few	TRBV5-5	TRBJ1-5	CASSSIGRVNQPQHF	TGTGCCAGCAGCTCAATAGGGCGGGTCAATCAGCCCCAGCATTTT